The 32 T cell receptor beta chains below come from one sample, sequenced in a study of T-cell memory formation after mild COVID-19. TCRdb called the 5' RACE reads again in MiXCR, with one record for every CDR3 protein. Of about 170,000 distinct CDR3 sequences listed, over 10% are singletons. Sequenced material: PBMCs or a T cell subset sorted from them (not recorded which). These receptors came from a man between 18 and 35 years old who had mild COVID-19 (a few samples of this study predate the infection). Cell type and time point are not known.

The CDR3 coding sequence is TGCGCCAGCACCCTGACAGGGGGGCAAGAGACCCAGTACTTC. Its translation is CASTLTGGQETQYF. The genes are TRBV5-1 and TRBJ2-5; 9 bases agree with TRBD1. CDR1 SGHRS and CDR2 YFSETQ come from the germline V gene. The V segment lost 6 bases and the J segment 2 bases; nucleotides outside the gene matches: 5. The CDR3 has 14 amino acids.

This chain connects TRBV6-1 to TRBJ1-6, with 8 bases matching TRBD1. The CDR3 runs to 14 residues. Germline trimming cut 0 bases from V and 9 bases from J; bases unmatched to any gene: 1. CDR1 MNHNS and CDR2 SASEGT come from the germline V gene. DNA of the CDR3: TGTGCCAGCAGTGAAGCGGACAGGGTTTCACCCCTCCACTTT. Translated, it gives CASSEADRVSPLHF.

V usage is TRBV7-2 and J usage is TRBJ2-3; TRBD2 aligns across 8 bases. The germline CDR1 and CDR2 sequences are SGHTA and FQGNSA. The CDR3 is made up of 14 amino acids. V shed 5 bases, J shed 6 bases, and the junction held 7 bases outside the gene matches. CDR3 in amino acids: CASSPGLALDTQYF. The CDR3 nucleotides read TGTGCCAGCAGCCCTGGACTAGCTCTCGATACGCAGTATTTT.

This clonotype has a handful of counts. The CDR3, as DNA: TGTGCCAGCAGTTACGCACAATCGTCACGGGGCGAAAAACTGTTTTTT. Its translation: CASSYAQSSRGEKLFF. The rearrangement uses TRBV6-5 and TRBJ1-4, with a weak D call TRBD1 (5 bases). V was clipped by 2 bases and J by 8 bases, with 18 bases between them. The CDR3 totals 16 residues. CDR1 and CDR2 (germline): MNHEY, SVGAGI.

The chain links TRBV6-6 to TRBJ1-5; D may be TRBD1 (5 bases). The CDR3 consists of 13 residues. Germline CDR1 and CDR2: MNHNY and SVGAGI (reference sequence). The V and J ends lost 4 bases and 4 bases respectively, with 8 bases between them. CDR3 nucleotide sequence: TGTGCCAGCAGTTCCGGGGCAAATCAGCCCCAGCATTTT. Protein product: CASSSGANQPQHF.

The chain couples TRBV6-5 to TRBJ2-5; TRBD1 matches 10 bases. Looked up from germline, CDR1 is MNHEY and CDR2 is SVGAGI. This CDR3 region has 14 residues. After removal of 6 bases from V and 5 bases from J, the junction contained 6 bases not matched to a gene. CDR3 residues: CASRPGQGRETQYF. CDR3 nucleotide sequence: TGTGCCAGCAGGCCGGGACAGGGGAGGGAGACCCAGTACTTC.

This clonotype was detected ten times or more. This rearrangement joins TRBV7-3 to TRBJ2-3; 9 bases match TRBD1. This CDR3 is 15 amino acids long. The germline gives CDR1 SGHTA, CDR2 FQGTGA. Trimming cost V 4 bases and J 4 bases; bases outside gene matches: 6. CDR3 region: CASSSGTGRSDTQYF. For the CDR3, the DNA is TGTGCCAGCAGCTCCGGGACAGGGAGGTCAGATACGCAGTATTTT.

The sample holds many counts of this clonotype. The chain joins TRBV5-1 to TRBJ1-4; the D is unclear. CDR1 is SGHRS and CDR2 is YFSETQ in the germline V gene. The CDR3 extends over 12 amino acids. V lost 5 bases, J lost 8 bases, and 10 bases lay in between. The CDR3 protein is CASRGKDEKLFF. The CDR3 DNA is TGCGCCAGCAGGGGGAAGGACGAAAAACTGTTTTTT.

The sample holds a few counts of this clonotype. The V call is TRBV15, the J call TRBJ2-1; 10 bases map to TRBD2. There are 16 residues in the CDR3. Germline V gene lookup returns CDR1 LNHNV and CDR2 YYDKDF (reference sequence). Trimming cost V 5 bases and J 7 bases; bases outside gene matches: 11. CDR3 amino acids: CATSPSPGLALNEQFF. As DNA, the CDR3 is TGTGCCACCAGCCCTTCCCCGGGACTAGCGTTAAATGAGCAGTTCTTC.

This clonotype showed up just a few times. The chain recombines TRBV5-1 with TRBJ2-1; D remains unclear. The V and J ends lost 1 base and 7 bases respectively, with 6 bases between them. The CDR3 is made up of 12 amino acids. CDR1 and CDR2 from the germline V gene are SGHRS and YFSETQ. CDR3 region: CASSLQRNEQFF. The CDR3 DNA follows: TGCGCCAGCAGCTTGCAGAGGAATGAGCAGTTCTTC.

This clonotype has a handful of counts. The chain employs TRBV10-3 and TRBJ2-1; 9 bases fit TRBD2. The trim removed 6 bases at V and 4 bases at J, leaving 7 bases unmatched. The germline CDR1 and CDR2 sequences are ENHRY and SYGVKD. This CDR3 has 15 residues. Here the CDR3 reads CAISEGLAGYNEQFF. CDR3 DNA sequence: TGTGCCATCAGCGAAGGTCTAGCGGGGTACAATGAGCAGTTCTTC.

J is TRBJ2-2 and V is TRBV24-1; D unclear. The CDR3 covers 13 residues. CDR1 is KGHDR, CDR2 SFDVKD, per germline. With 9 bases removed from V and 1 base from J, the gap between germline ends came to 8 bases. The CDR3 DNA reads TGTGCCACCCGAGAAAGGAACACCGGGGAGCTGTTTTTT. Encoded protein: CATRERNTGELFF.

The chain is built from TRBV5-4 and TRBJ2-2; 7 bases map to TRBD2. The V gene's germline CDR1 is SGHNT and CDR2 YYREEE (reference sequence). The CDR3 runs to 15 residues. V lost 4 bases and J lost 4; bases outside the gene matches: 7. The CDR3 bases are TGTGCCAGCAGCCCTCAGCGGGGCACCACCGGGGAGCTGTTTTTT. This codes for CASSPQRGTTGELFF.

V gene TRBV30 combines with J gene TRBJ2-7; perhaps TRBD1 as D (5 bases). V lost 4 bases to trimming and J lost 0 bases, with 10 bases between them. The germline V gene has CDR1 GTSNPN and CDR2 SVGIG (reference sequence). The CDR3 sequence is 13 residues long. For the CDR3, the DNA is TGTGCCTGGATGGGGCCCTCCTCCTACGAGCAGTACTTC. It yields the protein CAWMGPSSYEQYF.

In its sample, this clonotype was seen many times. In nucleotides, the CDR3 is TGTGCCAGCAGCTACGGACTAGCGGGAACACAGGCCAAAAACATTCAGTACTTC. This codes for CASSYGLAGTQAKNIQYF. This chain connects TRBV7-2 to TRBJ2-4; TRBD2 matches at 12 bases. The V gene's germline CDR1 is SGHTA and CDR2 FQGNSA. The junction had 8 bases not matched to a gene; V was cut back by 4 bases and J by 1 base. This CDR3 is built from 18 residues. The full variable domain, with the rest looked up from reference TRBV7-2 and TRBJ2-4, is GAGVSQSPSNKVTEKGKDVELRCDPISGHTALYWYRQSLGQGLEFLIYFQGNSAPDKSGLPSDRFSAERTGGSVSTLTIQRTQQEDSAVYLCASSYGLAGTQAKNIQYFGAGTRLSVL.

This clonotype appeared a few times. The V and J genes are TRBV30 and TRBJ2-7; weak D call: TRBD2 (7 bases). The CDR3 has 13 residues. The V end lost 4 bases, the J end lost 6 bases, and 16 bases lay between the germline ends. Germline lookup yields CDR1 GTSNPN and CDR2 SVGIG (reference sequence). CDR3 in amino acids: CAWTWGGASEQYF. In DNA form, the CDR3 reads TGTGCCTGGACATGGGGGGGCGCGTCCGAGCAGTACTTC.

This clonotype showed up just a few times. This sequence joins TRBV20-1 and TRBJ2-7, with a weak D call TRBD1 (6 bases). The ends were cut back, 4 bases at V and 6 bases at J, with 19 bases in the middle. Germline V gene lookup returns CDR1 DFQATT and CDR2 SNEGSKA (reference sequence). The CDR3 is 14 amino acids. For the CDR3, the DNA is TGCAGTGCTACCGCAGGGGAGAGGGGCCTCGAGCAGTACTTC. Translation: CSATAGERGLEQYF.

CDR3 coding DNA: TGCAGTGCCCTAGAGGAGGCGGACTACTTCCAAGAGACCCAGTACTTC. Its translation is CSALEEADYFQETQYF. This chain links TRBV20-1 with TRBJ2-5, with a tentative D call TRBD2 (6 bases). Germline V gene sequence: CDR1 DFQATT, CDR2 SNEGSKA (reference sequence). This CDR3 is 16 amino acids long. V was pared by 6 bases and J by 1 base, with 21 bases between.

This rearrangement joins TRBV7-2 to TRBJ1-3; D gene uncertain. CDR1 is SGHTA, CDR2 FQGNSA, per germline. V shed 4 bases and J shed 2 bases, with 12 bases lying between them. This CDR3 is built from 15 residues. The CDR3 loop is CASSSRPGTGNTIYF. The CDR3 nucleotides read TGTGCCAGCAGCTCCCGACCTGGGACTGGAAACACCATATATTTT.

This clonotype appeared many times. The V call is TRBV7-2, the J call TRBJ1-2, with 8 bases matching TRBD1. This CDR3 has 15 residues. The trim removed 4 bases at V and 2 bases at J, leaving 6 bases unmatched. CDR1 and CDR2 from the germline V gene are SGHTA and FQGNSA. CDR3 residues: CASSYSTGENYGYTF. For the CDR3, the DNA is TGTGCCAGCAGCTACTCGACAGGGGAGAACTATGGCTACACCTTC.

V usage is TRBV6-5 and J usage is TRBJ1-3, with D unresolved. Germline V gene data show CDR1 as MNHEY and CDR2 as SVGAGI. V shed 6 bases and J shed 2 bases, with 20 bases lying between them. The CDR3 spans 17 residues. The CDR3 region is CASRPVAGVFAGNTIYF. The CDR3 bases are TGTGCCAGCAGACCAGTCGCCGGTGTTTTCGCTGGAAACACCATATATTTT.

The chain uses TRBV11-2 and TRBJ2-1; TRBD2 might be the D (5 bases). V was clipped by 1 base and J by 4 bases, with 11 bases between them. Germline V gene lookup returns CDR1 SGHAT and CDR2 FQNNGV. This CDR3 spans 15 amino acids. CDR3 residues: CASSLARAGYNEQFF. The DNA for the CDR3 is TGTGCCAGCAGCTTAGCGAGGGCTGGGTACAATGAGCAGTTCTTC.

The chain uses TRBV20-1 and TRBJ1-5; a weak D match, TRBD1 (6 bases). CDR3 length equals 13 residues. V was pared by 5 bases and J by 4 bases, with 12 bases between. CDR1 and CDR2 (germline): DFQATT, SNEGSKA (reference sequence). This CDR3 reads CSALRDKNQPQHF. The DNA of the CDR3 is TGCAGTGCTCTTAGGGACAAGAATCAGCCCCAGCATTTT.

This clonotype was counted between two and nine times. J is TRBJ1-2 and V is TRBV7-9; D might be TRBD1 (6 bases). Germline V gives CDR1 SEHNR, CDR2 FQNEAQ (reference sequence). Trimming left V 4 bases short and J 7 bases short, with 16 bases between. The CDR3 runs 14 residues. In DNA, the CDR3 is TGTGCCAGCAGCTCACAGGGTCTTGTCAGTGGCTACACCTTC. Amino acid sequence: CASSSQGLVSGYTF.

This clonotype was picked up a small number of times. This chain connects TRBV7-9 to TRBJ2-5, with 7 bases matching TRBD2. CDR1 and CDR2 (germline): SEHNR, FQNEAQ (reference sequence). V shed 2 bases, J shed 9 bases, and the junction held 3 bases outside the gene matches. The CDR3 has 12 amino acids. The CDR3 nucleotides are TGTGCCAGCAGCTTATTTCGGGGGGCCCAGTACTTC. Its protein is CASSLFRGAQYF.

This clonotype was seen only a few times. The CDR3 sequence is CASSPYRDAELFF. As DNA, the CDR3 is TGCGCCAGCAGCCCTTACAGGGACGCGGAGCTGTTTTTT. The chain employs TRBV5-1 and TRBJ2-2; maybe TRBD1 (6 bases). CDR3 length: 13 residues. Trimming left V 4 bases short and J 10 bases short, with 14 bases between. Looked up from germline, CDR1 is SGHRS and CDR2 is YFSETQ.

The chain couples TRBV12-3 or TRBV12-4 to TRBJ1-6; 7 nucleotides match TRBD1. This CDR3 is 15 amino acids long. With V trimmed by 7 bases and J by 9 bases, 12 bases remained unmatched. CDR3 loop: CASTPRQGLGSPLHF. The CDR3 coding sequence is TGTGCCAGCACCCCAAGACAGGGATTGGGTTCACCCCTCCACTTT.

The sample holds many counts of this clonotype. This sequence joins TRBV10-3 and TRBJ2-5; D call uncertain. Germline lookup yields CDR1 ENHRY and CDR2 SYGVKD. V shed 10 bases and J shed 3 bases, with 12 bases lying between them. The CDR3 runs to 12 residues. CDR3 coding DNA: TGTGCCACCTCGGAAGGCGAAGAGACCCAGTACTTC. It codes for CATSEGEETQYF.

In this sample, this clonotype turned up many times. This chain connects TRBV5-1 to TRBJ2-2; tentative D call: TRBD1 (6 bases). The germline CDR1 and CDR2 sequences are SGHRS and YFSETQ. Deletions cut 3 bases from V and 2 bases from J, with 11 bases between. The CDR3 runs to 15 residues. CDR3 sequence (DNA): TGCGCCAGCAGCTCTGGGACACCAAACACCGGGGAGCTGTTTTTT. Translating gives CASSSGTPNTGELFF.

The chain joins TRBV5-1 to TRBJ2-5; D might be TRBD2 (6 bases). The germline V and J ends were trimmed by 6 bases and 2 bases, with 14 bases remaining between them. The CDR3 has 14 residues. Germline V gene lookup returns CDR1 SGHRS and CDR2 YFSETQ. CDR3 sequence: CASTTGRGQETQYF. As DNA, the CDR3 is TGCGCCAGCACCACCGGACGGGGGCAAGAGACCCAGTACTTC.

This clonotype was seen more than once but under ten times. The V gene is TRBV4-2, the J gene TRBJ2-7, with D perhaps matching TRBD1 (5 bases). CDR3 size: 15 residues. In germline, CDR1 is LGHNA, CDR2 YNFKEQ. Trimming took 0 bases from V and 0 from J, leaving 9 bases between them. DNA of the CDR3: TGTGCCAGCAGCCAAGATAGGACACTCTCCTACGAGCAGTACTTC. Protein product: CASSQDRTLSYEQYF.

There are a few counts of this clonotype. The chain couples TRBV7-8 to TRBJ2-7; D call uncertain. The CDR3 contains 17 residues. CDR1 and CDR2 from the germline V gene are SGHVS and FQNEAQ. V gave up 1 base and J gave up 7 bases, with 23 bases separating them. CDR3 in amino acids: CASSLEVRFAIRREQYF. DNA of the CDR3: TGTGCCAGCAGCTTAGAGGTCAGATTCGCTATCCGACGGGAGCAGTACTTC.